A single sample is the source of the 25 T cell receptor beta chains below, sequenced in a study of long-term antiretroviral therapy in people with HIV. The authors ran the immunoSEQ assay, v3.0, at survey level. Clones were sequenced by immunoSEQ multiplex PCR, and TCRdb holds only the in-frame ones, with some missing. The data contain over 10,000 clones, around 77% of them seen just once; the ten biggest clones take up more than 13%. Sample: unsorted PBMCs, taken 1.3 years after starting antiretroviral therapy. Receptors originate from a woman under 30 with HIV.

The CDR3 reads CASSVVAGARVDTQYF. For the CDR3, the DNA is TGTGCCAGCAGCGTAGTCGCGGGGGCCCGAGTGGATACGCAGTATTTT. The chain recombines TRBV9 with TRBJ2-3, with TRBD2 as a possible D gene (7 bases). The CDR3 length is 16 residues. Germline assignment: CDR1 SGDLS and CDR2 YYNGEE. Between the trimmed V and J ends, which lost 0 bases and 6 bases, there was a span of 17 bases.

The J gene is TRBJ1-1, the V gene TRBV5-1, with no clear D. In germline, CDR1 is SGHRS, CDR2 YFSETQ. The CDR3 loop spans 15 amino acids. The V end lost 0 bases, the J end lost 0 bases, and 9 bases lay between the germline ends. As DNA, the CDR3 is TGCGCCAGCAGCTTGGTGGGCAACATGAACACTGAAGCTTTCTTT. Translated: CASSLVGNMNTEAFF.

The V call is TRBV7-2, the J call TRBJ2-3, with TRBD1 matching over 7 bases. This CDR3 comprises 13 residues. Trimming took 5 bases from V and 7 from J; bases not matched to a gene: 6. The germline V gene has CDR1 SGHTA and CDR2 FQGNSA. CDR3 loop: CASSERQGYTQYF. CDR3 coding DNA: TGTGCCAGCAGCGAGCGACAGGGCTATACGCAGTATTTT. The full variable domain, completed using reference TRBV7-2 and TRBJ2-3, is GAGVSQSPSNKVTEKGKDVELRCDPISGHTALYWYRQSLGQGLEFLIYFQGNSAPDKSGLPSDRFSAERTGGSVSTLTIQRTQQEDSAVYLCASSERQGYTQYFGPGTRLTVL.

The chain is built from TRBV5-6 and TRBJ2-7, with 8 bases lining up with TRBD1. V shed 2 bases, J shed 3 bases, and the junction held 4 bases outside the gene matches. The CDR3 has 14 residues. CDR1 SGHDT and CDR2 YYEEEE come from the germline V gene. The CDR3 sequence is CASSFGTGLYEQYF. CDR3 DNA sequence: TGTGCCAGCAGCTTCGGGACAGGACTCTACGAGCAGTACTTC.

This clone was found a few times. The CDR3 region is CASIDTGGAGYTF. The DNA for the CDR3 is TGTGCCAGTATCGATACAGGGGGCGCCGGCTACACCTTC. V is TRBV19 and J is TRBJ1-2; 9 nucleotides match TRBD1. Germline CDR1 reads LNHDA; CDR2 reads SQIVND (reference sequence). There are 13 residues in the CDR3. J was trimmed by 8 bases and V by 7 bases; bases with no gene match: 8.

The chain combines TRBV6-5 with TRBJ1-1; D is ambiguous. V was shortened by 2 bases and J by 6 bases, with 4 bases between the two germline ends. Germline V gene data show CDR1 as MNHEY and CDR2 as SVGAGI. This CDR3 has 11 residues. CDR3 coding DNA: TGTGCCAGCAGTTACGCAGCTGAAGCTTTCTTT. The encoded protein is CASSYAAEAFF.

The V gene is TRBV7-8, the J gene TRBJ1-1; D is unresolved. From germline, CDR1 is SGHVS and CDR2 FQNEAQ. V lost 5 bases and J 4 bases, leaving 11 bases between the germline ends. The CDR3 contains 13 residues. The CDR3: CASSSPEGTEAFF. CDR3 DNA: TGTGCCAGCAGCAGCCCGGAGGGCACTGAAGCTTTCTTT.

The chain couples TRBV7-9 to TRBJ1-2; the match to TRBD1 covers 7 bases. Germline CDR1 is SEHNR and CDR2 is FQNEAQ (reference sequence). This CDR3 spans 14 amino acids. V shed 3 bases, J shed 6 bases, and the junction held 7 bases outside the gene matches. CDR3 sequence reads: CASSFKTGEDGYTF. The CDR3 DNA follows: TGTGCCAGCAGCTTTAAAACAGGGGAGGATGGCTACACCTTC.

J is TRBJ2-7 and V is TRBV30, with 7 bases fitting TRBD1. V was clipped by 2 bases and J by 5 bases; unmatched bases: 12. The CDR3 has 15 amino acids. CDR1 and CDR2 from the germline V gene are GTSNPN and SVGIG (reference sequence). CDR3: CAWSLPGTEVHEQYF. As DNA, the CDR3 is TGTGCCTGGAGTCTACCGGGGACAGAGGTCCACGAGCAGTACTTC.

This clone occurred a few times. The gene calls are TRBV29-1 and TRBJ2-7, with TRBD1 as a possible D gene (5 bases). V was cut by 7 bases and J by 3 bases, with 10 bases left in between. The CDR3 has 11 amino acids. Looked up from germline, CDR1 is SQVTM and CDR2 is ANQGSEA. The CDR3: CSAGHLYEQYF. The CDR3 nucleotides are TGCAGCGCTGGACATCTCTACGAGCAGTACTTC.

The chain joins TRBV4-2 to TRBJ2-2, with 7 bases fitting TRBD1. This CDR3 is built from 15 residues. The V segment lost 4 bases and the J segment 5 bases; nucleotides outside the gene matches: 7. Germline CDR1 LGHNA, CDR2 YNFKEQ. CDR3 region: CASSPTTGLTGELFF. As DNA, the CDR3 is TGTGCCAGCAGCCCCACGACAGGGTTGACCGGGGAGCTGTTTTTT.

CDR3 sequence: CASRLARGATNEKLFF. The CDR3 bases are TGTGCCAGCAGGCTCGCCAGGGGGGCAACTAATGAAAAACTGTTTTTT. The rearrangement joins TRBV5-4 to TRBJ1-4; 7 bases match TRBD1. The CDR3 runs to 16 residues. Germline loops: CDR1 SGHNT, CDR2 YYREEE (reference sequence). V shed 5 bases, J shed 0 bases, and the junction held 7 bases outside the gene matches.

This rearrangement joins TRBV11-1 to TRBJ2-1; D not certain. The germline V gene encodes CDR1 SGHAT and CDR2 FQDESV (reference sequence). Trimming left V 5 bases short and J 4 bases short, with 15 bases between. The CDR3 runs 15 residues. Here the CDR3 DNA reads TGTGCCAGCAGCCCCTGGTTCAGAAATTACAATGAGCAGTTCTTC. Protein: CASSPWFRNYNEQFF.

The chain carries TRBV4-2 and TRBJ1-1; possible D gene TRBD1, 6 bases. The CDR3 runs to 15 residues. Germline values: CDR1 LGHNA, CDR2 YNFKEQ. V was pared by 5 bases and J by 0 bases, with 13 bases between. The CDR3 DNA is TGTGCCAGCAGCAGTCGGGACACTCTGAACACTGAAGCTTTCTTT. Translating it yields CASSSRDTLNTEAFF.

This rearrangement joins TRBV13 to TRBJ2-7; D gene uncertain. The CDR3 is made up of 14 amino acids. V shed 5 bases and J shed 2 bases, with 13 bases lying between them. CDR1 is PRHDT, CDR2 FYEKMQ, per germline (reference sequence). CDR3 sequence: CASSPRRDTYEQYF. CDR3 in DNA: TGTGCCAGCAGCCCCCGCCGAGACACCTACGAGCAGTACTTC. The full variable domain, rest sourced from reference TRBV13 and TRBJ2-7, is AAGVIQSPRHLIKEKRETATLKCYPIPRHDTVYWYQQGPGQDPQFLISFYEKMQSDKGSIPDRFSAQQFSDYHSELNMSSLELGDSALYFCASSPRRDTYEQYFGPGTRLTVT.

The rearrangement joins TRBV19 to TRBJ1-2; tentative D call: TRBD1 (5 bases). The V and J ends lost 8 bases and 4 bases respectively, with 14 bases between them. Germline V gene data show CDR1 as LNHDA and CDR2 as SQIVND (reference sequence). CDR3 length: 13 amino acids. The chain's CDR3 is CASRGAAGYGYTF. The CDR3 DNA reads TGTGCCAGTCGAGGGGCTGCTGGCTATGGCTACACCTTC.

The J gene is TRBJ2-7, the V gene TRBV5-6, with TRBD2 identical over 11 bases. V shed 2 bases, J shed 3 bases, and the junction held 1 base outside the gene matches. CDR3 size: 14 residues. The germline V gene encodes CDR1 SGHDT and CDR2 YYEEEE. Here the CDR3 reads CASSFGLAGYEQYF. CDR3 in DNA: TGTGCCAGCAGCTTCGGACTAGCGGGCTACGAGCAGTACTTC.

V and J are TRBV7-2 and TRBJ1-2; D unclear. Germline lookup yields CDR1 SGHTA and CDR2 FQGNSA. The CDR3 has 15 residues. V was pared by 1 base and J by 4 bases, with 13 bases between. As DNA, the CDR3 is TGTGCCAGCAGCTTAGAGGTCCAGGCGGGCTATGGCTACACCTTC. It specifies CASSLEVQAGYGYTF.

The chain's CDR3 is CASSVTGSNIMNTEAFF. The CDR3 nucleotides read TGTGCCAGCAGCGTAACAGGGTCTAACATCATGAACACTGAAGCTTTCTTT. The rearrangement links TRBV9 to TRBJ1-1, with D maybe TRBD1 (6 bases). V gave up 1 base and J gave up 0 bases, with 16 bases separating them. Germline V gene lookup returns CDR1 SGDLS and CDR2 YYNGEE. The CDR3 spans 17 residues.

V and J are TRBV27 and TRBJ1-6; tentatively, D is TRBD1 (6 bases). With 1 base removed from V and 7 bases from J, the gap between germline ends came to 8 bases. The CDR3 has 14 amino acids. Germline V gives CDR1 MNHEY, CDR2 SMNVEV (reference sequence). The CDR3 loop reads CASSLYGGNSPLHF. CDR3 DNA sequence: TGTGCCAGCAGTTTATATGGGGGCAATTCACCCCTCCACTTT.

The V and J genes are TRBV2 and TRBJ1-2; a weak D match, TRBD1 (6 bases). Germline values: CDR1 SNHLY, CDR2 FYNNEI. V gave up 1 base and J gave up 8 bases, with 14 bases separating them. This CDR3 spans 14 amino acids. The CDR3 spells CASSEEGQPSGYTF. Written as DNA, the CDR3 is TGTGCCAGCAGTGAAGAAGGACAGCCTTCCGGCTACACCTTC. Combining the CDR3 with reference TRBV2 and TRBJ1-2 gives the whole variable domain EPEVTQTPSHQVTQMGQEVILRCVPISNHLYFYWYRQILGQKVEFLVSFYNNEISEKSEIFDDQFSVERPDGSNFTLKIRSTKLEDSAMYFCASSEEGQPSGYTFGSGTRLTVV.

The chain links TRBV7-2 to TRBJ2-1; the D call may be TRBD1 or TRBD2 (5 bases each). This CDR3 region has 15 residues. CDR1 is SGHTA and CDR2 is FQGNSA in the germline V gene. Trimming stripped 2 bases from V and 6 bases from J, with 14 bases between. CDR3 loop: CASSLSRGVGNEQFF. DNA of the CDR3: TGTGCCAGCAGCTTAAGTAGAGGGGTAGGCAATGAGCAGTTCTTC.

The CDR3 DNA reads as TGTGCCAGCATCAGACTTAGACTAGAGGATACGCAGTATTTT. This gives the protein CASIRLRLEDTQYF. The chain employs TRBV6-1 and TRBJ2-3, with D maybe TRBD2 (6 bases). The CDR3 covers 14 residues. CDR1 and CDR2 from the germline V gene are MNHNS and SASEGT. V was clipped by 7 bases and J by 6 bases, with 17 bases between them.

The count of this clone is one. This rearrangement joins TRBV10-1 to TRBJ1-3; 7 bases map to TRBD1. With V trimmed by 6 bases and J by 8 bases, 10 bases remained unmatched. This CDR3 is built from 14 residues. The germline V gene encodes CDR1 WNHNN and CDR2 SYGVQD (reference sequence). This chain's CDR3 is CASRPGQILYTIYF. The DNA of the CDR3 is TGCGCCAGCAGACCGGGACAGATACTTTACACCATATATTTT.

The chain is built from TRBV10-1 and TRBJ2-3, with TRBD2 identical over 8 bases. The V gene's germline CDR1 is WNHNN and CDR2 SYGVQD (reference sequence). CDR3 length: 13 amino acids. Trimming cost V 5 bases and J 4 bases; bases outside gene matches: 2. The CDR3 nucleotides are TGCGCCAGCAGTAGCGGGAGCCCAGATACGCAGTATTTT. Translated: CASSSGSPDTQYF.